The source of this T cell receptor beta chain is a study of identical twins. The study's findings and limits: Abundant beta clonotypes from cord blood had fewer insertions, unlike memory repertoires, which showed none.

A few counts support this clonotype. Its antigen is currently unknown. The trim removed 4 bases at V and 4 bases at J, leaving 4 bases unmatched. The CDR3 totals 14 residues. TCRdb reprocessed the 5' RACE reads with MiXCR, giving one entry per CDR3 protein. The sample holds over 500,000 distinct CDR3 sequences, 22% seen once. A further study also used this sample, focusing on T cells expressing NK-cell markers. Turning to that study: The study found dominant NKG2C+ clonotypes at about 1.0-7.5% of CD8+ T cells in six donors. Leadership of the CD3+CD56-NKG2C+ fraction also belonged to these clonotypes in several donors.

V gene TRBV12-3 or TRBV12-4 combines with J gene TRBJ2-7; TRBD2 agrees at 10 bases. Material for sequencing was CD4+ T cells sorted from blood. This receptor was identified in a woman under 30 in good health. The CDR3 sequence is CASSSSSGSYEQYF. The CDR3 nucleotides read TGTGCCAGCAGTTCGTCTAGCGGGAGTTACGAGCAGTACTTC.